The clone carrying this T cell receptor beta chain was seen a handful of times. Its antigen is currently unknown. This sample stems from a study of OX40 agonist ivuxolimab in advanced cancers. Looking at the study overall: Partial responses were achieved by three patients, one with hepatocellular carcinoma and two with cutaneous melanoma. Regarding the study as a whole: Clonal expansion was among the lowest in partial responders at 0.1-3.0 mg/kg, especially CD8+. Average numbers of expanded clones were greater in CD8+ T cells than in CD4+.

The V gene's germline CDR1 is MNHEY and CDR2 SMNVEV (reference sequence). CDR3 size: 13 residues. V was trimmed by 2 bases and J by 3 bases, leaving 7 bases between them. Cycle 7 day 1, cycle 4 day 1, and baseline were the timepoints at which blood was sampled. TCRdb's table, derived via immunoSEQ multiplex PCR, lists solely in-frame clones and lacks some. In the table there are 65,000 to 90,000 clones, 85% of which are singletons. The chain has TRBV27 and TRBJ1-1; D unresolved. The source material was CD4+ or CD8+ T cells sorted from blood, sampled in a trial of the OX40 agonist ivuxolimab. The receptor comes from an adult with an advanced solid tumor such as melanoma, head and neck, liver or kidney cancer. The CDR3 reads CASSLAEYTEAFF. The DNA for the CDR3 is TGTGCCAGCAGTTTAGCTGAATACACTGAAGCTTTCTTT.